Below are 12 T cell receptor beta chains sequenced from a single sample in a study of Graves' ophthalmopathy and Graves' hyperthyroidism (dated by TCRdb to the late 2010s). Sequencing relied on an Illumina HiSeq 2000. TCR beta CDR3 regions were amplified from RNA transcripts for repertoire sequencing. HTBI primers and the Qiagen OneStep RT-PCR kit were used in a first-round RT-PCR, which was followed by a second-round multiplex PCR, size selection and purification. The public reads were reprocessed in TCRdb via fastp at Q25 and MiXCR, keeping in-frame beta chains. Here each entry gathers all rows of one CDR3 protein and keeps the most common genes and DNA. This sample has 580,000 or so distinct CDR3 sequences in its table, and about 40% of those were observed once. The ten largest make up 3.5% to 5% of the sample. Sequencing was carried out using peripheral blood or thyroid tissue (not recorded which). The source is an adult man with Graves' hyperthyroidism.

The chain is built from TRBV9 and TRBJ2-7; D not certain. The CDR3 is 9 residues long. Germline assignment: CDR1 SGDLS and CDR2 YYNGEE. V was pared by 0 bases and J by 9 bases, with 1 base between. CDR3 sequence: CASSVVQYF. In nucleotides, the CDR3 is TGTGCCAGCAGCGTAGTGCAGTACTTC.

This clonotype showed up just a few times. The genes are TRBV29-1 and TRBJ1-1, with D maybe TRBD1 (5 bases). Germline V gene lookup returns CDR1 SQVTM and CDR2 ANQGSEA. Trimming removed 3 bases at V and 8 bases at J, with 7 bases between. The CDR3 contains 10 residues. CDR3 DNA: TGCAGCGTTGAGGCAGGGGAAGCTTTCTTT. Amino acids: CSVEAGEAFF.

V is TRBV10-3 and J is TRBJ2-3; weak D call: TRBD1 (6 bases). V gave up 10 bases and J gave up 0 bases, with 20 bases separating them. The germline V gene encodes CDR1 ENHRY and CDR2 SYGVKD. The CDR3 runs to 16 residues. CDR3 sequence: CASSYRQETSTDTQYF. The CDR3 DNA reads TGTGCCAGCAGCTACCGACAGGAAACTAGCACAGATACGCAGTATTTT.

This clonotype has ten or more counts. The chain combines TRBV5-1 with TRBJ2-7, with 8 bases aligning to TRBD1. CDR1 and CDR2 (germline): SGHRS, YFSETQ. Trimming cost V 4 bases and J 7 bases; bases outside gene matches: 7. The CDR3 is made up of 13 amino acids. The CDR3 sequence is CASSEDRAREQYF. In DNA, the CDR3 is TGCGCCAGCAGCGAGGACAGGGCTCGGGAGCAGTACTTC.

The chain carries TRBV29-1 and TRBJ1-4; D ambiguous. The CDR3 is made up of 12 amino acids. From germline, CDR1 is SQVTM and CDR2 ANQGSEA. V lost 7 bases and J lost 3, with 9 bases in between. The CDR3 coding sequence is TGCAGCGCTGGAGAGGCTAATGAAAAACTGTTTTTT. The encoded protein is CSAGEANEKLFF.

This clonotype was seen repeatedly, ten times or more. The genes are TRBV9 and TRBJ2-2; TRBD1 matches 8 bases. This CDR3 region has 17 residues. Germline CDR1 SGDLS, CDR2 YYNGEE. V lost 3 bases and J lost 2; bases outside the gene matches: 9. DNA for the CDR3: TGTGCCAGCAGCGCGCCGGGACAGGACATTAACACCGGGGAGCTGTTTTTT. Protein product: CASSAPGQDINTGELFF.

V usage is TRBV2 and J usage is TRBJ1-2; 12 bases are shared with TRBD1. CDR3 length: 16 amino acids. Germline values: CDR1 SNHLY, CDR2 FYNNEI. The ends lost 6 bases at V and 4 bases at J; junction bases unmatched: 9. The CDR3 nucleotides are TGTGCCAGCAGACCGGGACAGGGGGCGGCCAGCTATGGCTACACCTTC. Translation gives CASRPGQGAASYGYTF.

This chain links TRBV27 with TRBJ1-1; D gene ambiguous. This CDR3 spans 15 amino acids. V was trimmed by 5 bases and J by 1 base, leaving 14 bases between them. In germline, CDR1 is MNHEY, CDR2 SMNVEV (reference sequence). CDR3 amino acids: CASSPSLGGNTEAFF. CDR3 coding DNA: TGTGCCAGCAGTCCATCCCTCGGTGGGAACACTGAAGCTTTCTTT.

This clonotype was seen at least ten times. The chain has TRBV2 and TRBJ1-1, with D tentatively TRBD1 (5 bases). The germline gives CDR1 SNHLY, CDR2 FYNNEI. The CDR3 runs 14 residues. V was trimmed by 4 bases and J by 1 base, leaving 10 bases between them. CDR3 region: CASSVEGRNTEAFF. In DNA form, the CDR3 reads TGTGCCAGCAGTGTGGAGGGGAGGAACACTGAAGCTTTCTTT.

This clonotype was detected only a few times. A read error may produce the germline difference seen at one junction end. The chain recombines TRBV29-1 with TRBJ2-5; D remains ambiguous. The CDR3 sequence is 12 residues long. Germline lookup yields CDR1 SQVTM and CDR2 ANQGSEA. In DNA, the CDR3 is TGCAGCGTTGATTTTCAACAAGAGGCCCAGTACTTC. Its protein product is CSVDFQQEAQYF.

This clonotype was seen only a few times. The chain combines TRBV3-1 with TRBJ2-6, with unresolved D. CDR1 LGHDT and CDR2 YNNKEL come from the germline V gene (reference sequence). V lost 3 bases and J lost 0, with 3 bases in between. CDR3 size: 14 residues. The CDR3 bases are TGTGCCAGCAGCCAGGCCTCTGGGGCCAACGTCCTGACTTTC. The encoded protein is CASSQASGANVLTF.

V gene TRBV19 combines with J gene TRBJ2-7; 9 nucleotides match TRBD2. TRBJ2-1 matches the DNA end more closely, so the J call is doubtful. Germline CDR1 is LNHDA and CDR2 is SQIVND (reference sequence). The CDR3 extends over 16 amino acids. CDR3 nucleotides: TGTGCCAGTAGTAGGGGACCTAGCGGGGTGGACAATGAGCAGTTCTTC. The encoded protein is CASSRGPSGVDNEQFF.